This record looks at one TCR beta chain sequence and its context. Original data processing: It was from reference gene primer amplification that nucleated cell counts were estimated. TCRdb's copy holds only in-frame clones and misses some; the assay was immunoSEQ multiplex PCR. From that table come the V and J calls and clone size; the DNA was used to work out D and trimming. Of about 200,000 clones in the sample, more than 75% were seen once. The sample is drawn from a study of blood T cell repertoires in COVID-19. On the study more broadly: Donors in the United States, Italy and Spain gave samples during acute or convalescent COVID-19. PBMCs, B-cell-depleted T cells, or T cells provided the cDNA or gDNA that made up the material.

Germline trimming cut 2 bases from V and 8 bases from J; bases unmatched to any gene: 22. Germline assignment: CDR1 MNHEY and CDR2 SMNVEV (reference sequence). The CDR3 contains 20 residues. Sample: peripheral blood. The rearrangement joins TRBV27 to TRBJ2-1, with TRBD2 matching 9 bases. The source of this sequence is a woman in her thirties or forties with acute or convalescent COVID-19. As DNA, the CDR3 is TGTGCCAGCAGTTTAATCCTCCGAGTGGGACTAGCTCTTTTGCTGGATGAGCAGTTCTTC. This sequence encodes CASSLILRVGLALLLDEQFF.